One sample yielded the 8 T cell receptor beta chains listed below, sequenced in a study of blood T cell repertoires in COVID-19. Profiled with immunoSEQ multiplex PCR; TCRdb holds only in-frame clones, not every one. The sample lists roughly 41,000 clones, about 89% seen once, with about 16% in the top ten. The sequenced material came from peripheral blood. The receptors were sampled from a human donor in a cohort sampled during active COVID-19.

This sequence joins TRBV3-1 (or the pseudogene TRBV3-2) and TRBJ1-4; D is undetermined. Per germline, CDR1 LGHDT and CDR2 YNNKEL (reference sequence). V was cut by 0 bases and J by 7 bases, with 9 bases left in between. The CDR3 is made up of 14 amino acids. Here the CDR3 reads CASSQDWASEKLFF. The CDR3, as DNA: TGTGCCAGCAGCCAAGATTGGGCCAGTGAAAAACTGTTTTTT.

This chain joins TRBV7-3 and TRBJ1-2; tentative D call: TRBD1 (6 bases). Per germline, CDR1 SGHTA and CDR2 FQGTGA. This CDR3 is built from 13 residues. The V gene lost 2 bases and the J gene lost 9 bases, with 13 bases spanning the gap. In nucleotides, the CDR3 is TGTGCCAGCAGCTTAGGTCCAGGGGCTAGCTACACCTTC. It encodes CASSLGPGASYTF. Drawing the rest from reference TRBV7-3 and TRBJ1-2, the complete variable domain is GAGVSQTPSNKVTEKGKYVELRCDPISGHTALYWYRQSLGQGPEFLIYFQGTGAADDSGLPNDRFFAVRPEGSVSTLKIQRTERGDSAVYLCASSLGPGASYTFGSGTRLTVV.

This clone was recorded only once. The chain employs TRBV19 and TRBJ1-1; D possibly corresponds to TRBD1 (6 bases). CDR3 length: 14 amino acids. V was trimmed by 3 bases and J by 2 bases, leaving 10 bases between them. Germline V gene sequence: CDR1 LNHDA, CDR2 SQIVND (reference sequence). The CDR3 coding sequence is TGTGCCAGTAGTATCGGACAGCAAAACACTGAAGCTTTCTTT. Protein product: CASSIGQQNTEAFF.

The chain carries TRBV5-1 and TRBJ1-2, with TRBD1 identical over 7 bases. Germline V gene lookup returns CDR1 SGHRS and CDR2 YFSETQ. There are 16 residues in the CDR3. With 4 bases clipped from V and 4 bases from J, the junction kept 13 bases outside the gene matches. The CDR3: CASSLYGTDSPYGYTF. The CDR3 DNA reads TGCGCCAGCAGCCTCTACGGGACAGACTCTCCCTATGGCTACACCTTC.

The chain carries TRBV28 and TRBJ2-3; 8 bases align to TRBD2. CDR1 MDHEN and CDR2 SYDVKM come from the germline V gene. With V trimmed by 6 bases and J by 2 bases, 7 bases remained unmatched. The CDR3 has 15 residues. The CDR3 sequence: CASRTGLVSTDTQYF. DNA of the CDR3: TGTGCCAGCAGGACGGGACTAGTCTCCACAGATACGCAGTATTTT.

This clone was seen once. The chain is built from TRBV7-6 and TRBJ2-2; 7 positions match TRBD2. The CDR3 is made up of 19 amino acids. Germline CDR1 and CDR2: SGHVS and FNYEAQ. V trimming: 7 bases; J trimming: 0 bases; junction bases outside the gene matches: 17. The CDR3 sequence: CASTVRGAGSFANTGELFF. The CDR3 DNA follows: TGTGCCAGCACCGTTCGAGGAGCGGGGTCCTTCGCGAACACCGGGGAGCTGTTTTTT.

The J gene is TRBJ1-2, the V gene TRBV11-2; 12 positions agree with TRBD1. The CDR3 is made up of 14 amino acids. The germline V gene encodes CDR1 SGHAT and CDR2 FQNNGV. The J segment lost 4 bases and the V segment lost 5 bases, leaving 2 bases of the junction unmatched. CDR3 loop: CASSQGQGAYGYTF. The CDR3 bases are TGTGCCAGCAGCCAGGGACAGGGGGCCTATGGCTACACCTTC.

The chain recombines TRBV7-2 with TRBJ2-7; D ambiguous. The CDR3 extends over 13 amino acids. Germline V gives CDR1 SGHTA, CDR2 FQGNSA. Trimming left V 0 bases short and J 4 bases short, with 7 bases between. CDR3 in DNA: TGTGCCAGCAGCTTAGCAGTAGAGTACGAGCAGTACTTC. Amino acids: CASSLAVEYEQYF.